This TCR beta chain stems from a study of technical replicates of blood from several donors. The protocol was immunoSEQ multiplex PCR, while the TCRdb copy is restricted to in-frame clones and leaves out a portion. The sample shows under 110,000 clones, just over 95% of them seen only once. Looked up from germline, CDR1 is MNHEY and CDR2 is SMNVEV (reference sequence). This CDR3 has 11 residues. What was sequenced was T cells isolated from PBMCs. The source of this sequence is a human donor in good health. This chain uses TRBV27 with TRBJ1-3; D unclear. This chain's CDR3 is CAAGLGNTIYF. CDR3 DNA: TGTGCGGCGGGCCTTGGAAACACCATATATTTT.